This T cell receptor beta chain was retrieved from a study of T-cell memory formation after mild COVID-19. Whole-study context: For the most part, TCR clusters were specific to one donor. Points from the study as a whole: CD4+ contracting clones lay mainly in CM and EM, CD8+ ones in EMRA. Clones contracting across day 15 to 85 had a balanced CD4/CD8 profile; later expanding clones leaned CD4+.

It was 5'RACE with constant-segment primers that produced the TCR alpha and TCR beta cDNA libraries, which carried sample barcodes and UMIs. TCRdb itself ran the 5' RACE reads through MiXCR, one entry per CDR3 protein. The repertoire holds about 82,000 distinct CDR3 sequences, with 13% as singletons. This clonotype appeared a few times. Its antigen is not identified. The receptor was isolated from an adult woman who had mild COVID-19 (a few samples of this study predate the infection). Cell type and time point are not known. Sequenced: PBMCs or a T cell subset sorted from them (not recorded which).

CDR3: CASSLAAQNEQFF. CDR3 sequence (DNA): TGTGCCAGCAGCTTAGCAGCACAGAATGAGCAGTTCTTC. V usage is TRBV7-9 and J usage is TRBJ2-1; no firm D call. V lost 0 bases, J lost 7 bases, and 7 bases lay in between. The CDR3 runs to 13 residues. The germline CDR1 and CDR2 sequences are SEHNR and FQNEAQ (reference sequence). The variable domain in full, completed from reference TRBV7-9 and TRBJ2-1, reads DTGVSQNPRHKITKRGQNVTFRCDPISEHNRLYWYRQTLGQGPEFLTYFQNEAQLEKSRLLSDRFSAERPKGSFSTLEIQRTEQGDSAMYLCASSLAAQNEQFFGPGTRLTVL.